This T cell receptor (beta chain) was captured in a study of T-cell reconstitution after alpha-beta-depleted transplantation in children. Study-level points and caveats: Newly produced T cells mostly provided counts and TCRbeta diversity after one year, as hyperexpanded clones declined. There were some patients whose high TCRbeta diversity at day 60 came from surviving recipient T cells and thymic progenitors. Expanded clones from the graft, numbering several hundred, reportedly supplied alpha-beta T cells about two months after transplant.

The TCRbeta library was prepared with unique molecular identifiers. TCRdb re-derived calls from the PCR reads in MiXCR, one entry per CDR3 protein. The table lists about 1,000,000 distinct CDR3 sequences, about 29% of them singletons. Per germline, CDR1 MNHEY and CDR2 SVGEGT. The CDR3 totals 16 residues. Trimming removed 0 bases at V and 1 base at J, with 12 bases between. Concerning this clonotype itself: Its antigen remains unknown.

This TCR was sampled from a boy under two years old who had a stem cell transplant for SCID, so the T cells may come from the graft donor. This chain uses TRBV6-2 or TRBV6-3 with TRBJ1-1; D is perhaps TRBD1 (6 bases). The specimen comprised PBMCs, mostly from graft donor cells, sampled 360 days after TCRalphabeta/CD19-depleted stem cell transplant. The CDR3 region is CASSYSGAGKNTEAFF. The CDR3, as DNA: TGTGCCAGCAGTTACTCGGGGGCAGGGAAGAACACTGAAGCTTTCTTT.